This TCR beta chain is drawn from a study of blood T cell repertoires in COVID-19. Germline V gene lookup returns CDR1 SNHLY and CDR2 FYNNEI. The J segment lost 6 bases and the V segment lost 6 bases, leaving 7 bases of the junction unmatched. CDR3 length: 14 residues. Only one count was recorded for this clone. This table comes from immunoSEQ multiplex PCR, and its TCRdb copy is limited to in-frame clones, with some not included. The sample lists 300,000 to 450,000 clones; about 87% were seen once. Sequenced sample: peripheral blood. The receptor was derived from a woman aged 55-70 years with COVID-19, enrolled during active disease. The J gene is TRBJ1-5, the V gene TRBV2, with TRBD1 identical over 8 bases. This CDR3 is CASSQDRGRQPQHF. CDR3 nucleotide sequence: TGTGCCAGCAGCCAAGACAGGGGACGTCAGCCCCAGCATTTT.